This T cell receptor (beta chain) was documented in a study of early T cells in non-severe SARS-CoV-2 infection. The CDR3 runs 17 residues. Trimming cost V 2 bases and J 13 bases; bases outside gene matches: 20. Germline V gene data show CDR1 as MNHEY and CDR2 as SVGAGI. Researchers tagged individual cDNA molecules with unique molecular identifiers. TCRdb recomputed calls from the 5' RACE reads with MiXCR, one row per CDR3 protein. The data hold under 60,000 distinct CDR3 sequences, with 8.7% observed a single time. This clonotype was recorded a few times. Sequencing used whole blood, obtained at baseline. The TCR originated in an adult who was a healthcare worker with PCR-confirmed SARS-CoV-2 infection or an uninfected control (not recorded which). The chain recombines TRBV6-5 with TRBJ2-1, with 7 bases matching TRBD2. Here the CDR3 DNA reads TGTGCCAGCAGTTACACCAGACTAGCCCCCACCCCGTCCGGCCAGTTCTTC. Amino acids: CASSYTRLAPTPSGQFF.